The 29 T cell receptor beta chains in this list originate from one sample, sequenced in a study of T cells in Graves' hyperthyroidism and ophthalmopathy. Amplified regions were TCR beta CDR3 sequences from RNA transcripts. TCR CDR3 underwent first-round RT-PCR with the HTBI primer set. From the multiplex PCR reads, TCRdb called clonotypes with MiXCR, one entry per CDR3 protein. The data show about 400,000 distinct CDR3 sequences, 15% to 18% seen once. The source material was blood. The receptors were gathered from a woman between 18 and 29 years old with Graves' hyperthyroidism.

At least ten counts were recorded for this clonotype. V and J are TRBV6-1 and TRBJ1-2; D is possibly TRBD1 (6 bases). The CDR3 spans 21 residues. Germline CDR1 and CDR2: MNHNS and SASEGT. Deletions cut 0 bases from V and 0 bases from J, with 26 bases between. The CDR3, as DNA: TGTGCCAGCAGTGAAGCCCGCCCGCCCTGGGTCTGGGACAAAGCTAACTATGGCTACACCTTC. It encodes CASSEARPPWVWDKANYGYTF.

The sample holds a few counts of this clonotype. This may arise from a read error, as a much more abundant clone is one base away. This chain uses TRBV5-6 with TRBJ1-2; D might be TRBD1 (6 bases). The length of the CDR3 is 16 residues. V lost 4 bases and J 4 bases, leaving 20 bases between the germline ends. Germline CDR1 is SGHDT and CDR2 is YYEEEE. The CDR3 bases are TGTGCCAGCAGCCAATCGACAGGCCCGAGACTCTATGGCTACACCTTC. It is translated as CASSQSTGPRLYGYTF.

This clonotype was seen many times. The rearrangement links TRBV12-5 to TRBJ1-2; a possible D gene is TRBD1 (5 bases). This CDR3 comprises 12 residues. Germline V gives CDR1 LGHNT, CDR2 FRNRAP. V gave up 1 base and J gave up 11 bases, with 11 bases separating them. Here the CDR3 DNA reads TGTGCTAGTGGTTTGGGGTCCGACAGATACACCTTC. It translates to CASGLGSDRYTF. The full variable domain, completed using reference TRBV12-5 and TRBJ1-2, is DARVTQTPRHKVTEMGQEVTMRCQPILGHNTVFWYRQTMMQGLELLAYFRNRAPLDDSGMPKDRFSAEMPDATLATLKIQPSEPRDSAVYFCASGLGSDRYTFGSGTRLTVV.

This clonotype has at least ten counts. This chain uses TRBV3-1 with TRBJ2-7, with D possibly being TRBD1 (6 bases). This CDR3 has 17 amino acids. In germline, CDR1 is LGHDT, CDR2 YNNKEL (reference sequence). V dropped 4 bases and J dropped 2 bases, with 21 bases sitting between them. The CDR3 reads CASSLSGVGTSTYEQYF. CDR3 nucleotides: TGTGCCAGCAGCCTTTCAGGCGTGGGGACAAGCACCTACGAGCAGTACTTC.

The chain uses TRBV7-9 and TRBJ2-1; 9 bases are shared with TRBD1. Losses at the gene ends were 2 bases for V and 6 bases for J; bases not matched to a gene: 2. CDR3 size: 14 residues. Germline values: CDR1 SEHNR, CDR2 FQNEAQ (reference sequence). The CDR3 sequence is CASSLSTGGNEQFF. CDR3 in DNA: TGTGCCAGCAGCTTATCGACAGGGGGCAATGAGCAGTTCTTC.

This clonotype was detected many times. The CDR3 here is CASSLLAGDEQFF. CDR3 DNA: TGTGCCAGCAGCTTACTAGCGGGAGATGAGCAGTTCTTC. This chain connects TRBV7-9 to TRBJ2-1; 10 bases are shared with TRBD2. Trimming cost V 2 bases and J 8 bases; bases outside gene matches: 0. The CDR3 extends over 13 amino acids. In germline, CDR1 is SEHNR, CDR2 FQNEAQ (reference sequence).

This clonotype was seen at least ten times. J is TRBJ2-7 and V is TRBV29-1; a possible D gene is TRBD1 (5 bases). V was cut by 5 bases and J by 3 bases, with 14 bases left in between. Per germline, CDR1 SQVTM and CDR2 ANQGSEA. The CDR3 totals 13 residues. The CDR3 spells CSVQGINYYEQYF. CDR3 bases: TGCAGCGTTCAGGGAATAAACTACTACGAGCAGTACTTC.

Turning to this clonotype: This may be a read error, as it is one base from a much larger clone. This chain joins TRBV7-3 and TRBJ2-1, with a tentative D call TRBD2 (5 bases). CDR1 and CDR2 (germline): SGHTA, FQGTGA. Trimming took 11 bases from V and 9 from J, leaving 20 bases between them. CDR3 length: 13 residues. The CDR3 region has the DNA TGTGCCGGCACCCCCGGAGAGGGAGTTGAGCAGTTCTTC. Translated: CAGTPGEGVEQFF. Full variable domain (missing parts from reference TRBV7-3 and TRBJ2-1): GAGVSQTPSNKVTEKGKYVELRCDPISGHTALYWYRQSLGQGPEFLIYFQGTGAADDSGLPNDRFFAVRPEGSVSTLKIQRTERGDSAVYLCAGTPGEGVEQFFGPGTRLTVL.

This clonotype has just a few counts. The genes are TRBV9 and TRBJ2-3, with 9 bases identical to TRBD2. This CDR3 is built from 16 residues. Germline CDR1 SGDLS, CDR2 YYNGEE. With 3 bases clipped from V and 4 bases from J, the junction kept 9 bases outside the gene matches. The CDR3 sequence: CASSGASGVSSDTQYF. In nucleotides, the CDR3 is TGTGCCAGCAGCGGCGCTAGCGGGGTCTCCTCAGATACGCAGTATTTT.

In this sample, this clonotype turned up many times. The rearrangement joins TRBV3-1 to TRBJ2-5; possible D gene TRBD2, 5 bases. Germline V gene data show CDR1 as LGHDT and CDR2 as YNNKEL (reference sequence). Trimming left V 1 base short and J 8 bases short, with 14 bases between. The CDR3 covers 14 residues. The CDR3, as DNA: TGTGCCAGCAGCCAAGCCAGCGGACGGCCAACCCAGTACTTC. It encodes CASSQASGRPTQYF.

This clonotype was observed many times. V usage is TRBV12-3 or TRBV12-4 and J usage is TRBJ2-7; tentative D call: TRBD2 (6 bases). This CDR3 is 14 amino acids long. V was shortened by 6 bases and J by 1 base, with 13 bases between the two germline ends. CDR3 in amino acids: CASRSAGNSYEQYF. CDR3 in DNA: TGTGCCAGCAGGTCGGCGGGGAATTCCTACGAGCAGTACTTC.

There are many counts of this clonotype. The chain uses TRBV27 and TRBJ2-7, with 8 bases identical to TRBD1. CDR3 length: 14 amino acids. The V gene's germline CDR1 is MNHEY and CDR2 SMNVEV (reference sequence). With V trimmed by 6 bases and J by 2 bases, 6 bases remained unmatched. The CDR3 region has the DNA TGTGCCAGCAGGAGACAGGGGACAACCTACGAGCAGTACTTC. It specifies CASRRQGTTYEQYF.

This clonotype was observed a handful of times. The rearrangement links TRBV4-1 to TRBJ2-7, with a weak D call TRBD1 (6 bases). This CDR3 has 14 amino acids. Germline V gives CDR1 MGHRA, CDR2 YSYEKL. V lost 2 bases and J 1 base, leaving 9 bases between the germline ends. The CDR3 sequence is CASSQFTGSYEQYF. The CDR3 region has the DNA TGCGCCAGCAGCCAATTTACAGGGTCCTACGAGCAGTACTTC.

Comments on this clonotype: This may stem from a read error, because a much larger clone lies one nucleotide away. V and J are TRBV5-6 and TRBJ2-5; D unclear. CDR3 length equals 14 residues. In germline, CDR1 is SGHDT, CDR2 YYEEEE. Trimming left V 7 bases short and J 5 bases short, with 18 bases between. CDR3 loop: CASGKTGPGETQYF. CDR3 in DNA: TGTGCCAGCGGCAAAACTGGCCCCGGGGAGACCCAGTACTTC.

The chain carries TRBV5-1 and TRBJ2-3; 16 nucleotides line up with TRBD2. V lost 2 bases to trimming and J lost 8 bases; unmatched junction nucleotides: 5. CDR3 size: 16 residues. The V gene's germline CDR1 is SGHRS and CDR2 YFSETQ. As DNA, the CDR3 is TGCGCCAGCAGCTTTGGGACTAGCGGGGGGGCCGGTACGCAGTATTTT. It codes for CASSFGTSGGAGTQYF.

This clonotype has ten or more counts. J is TRBJ1-4 and V is TRBV6-1; no definite D call. V lost 7 bases, J lost 6 bases, and 9 bases lay in between. This CDR3 is built from 12 residues. Germline V gene lookup returns CDR1 MNHNS and CDR2 SASEGT. This chain's CDR3 is CASTQTDEKLFF. The CDR3, as DNA: TGTGCCAGCACACAGACGGATGAAAAACTGTTTTTT.

This clonotype was recorded at least ten times. The chain recombines TRBV7-6 with TRBJ2-7, with D uncertain. This CDR3 spans 13 amino acids. V was clipped by 1 base and J by 3 bases, with 7 bases between them. The germline V gene has CDR1 SGHVS and CDR2 FNYEAQ. DNA for the CDR3: TGTGCCAGCAGCTTAGACAAGGGCTACGAGCAGTACTTC. Protein: CASSLDKGYEQYF.

The chain links TRBV4-1 to TRBJ1-2, with D unclear. Trimming stripped 2 bases from V and 8 bases from J, with 21 bases between. The V gene's germline CDR1 is MGHRA and CDR2 YSYEKL. The CDR3 covers 16 residues. CDR3 amino acids: CASSQRNWEESGGYTF. In DNA, the CDR3 is TGCGCCAGCAGCCAAAGAAATTGGGAGGAATCGGGGGGCTACACCTTC.

This sequence joins TRBV6-5 and TRBJ2-2, with D possibly TRBD2 on 6 matching bases. V was trimmed by 2 bases and J by 1 base, leaving 8 bases between them. The CDR3 runs 15 residues. Germline V CDR1 and CDR2: MNHEY, SVGAGI. CDR3 sequence: CASSYRLGNTGELFF. Here the CDR3 DNA reads TGTGCCAGCAGTTACCGACTAGGGAACACCGGGGAGCTGTTTTTT.

A remark on this clonotype: The junction shows a germline mismatch at one end, possibly a read error. The gene calls are TRBV19 and TRBJ2-7; D is possibly TRBD1 (5 bases). CDR1 is LNHDA and CDR2 is SQIVND in the germline V gene (reference sequence). The CDR3 is made up of 18 amino acids. The CDR3 DNA sequence: TGTGCCAGTAGTATCGTTTACCGGCGGACACCGCACTCCTACGAGCAGCACTTC. It yields the protein CASSIVYRRTPHSYEQHF.

There are many counts of this clonotype. The gene calls are TRBV20-1 and TRBJ2-7; 7 nucleotides match TRBD1. V shed 2 bases and J 0 bases; nucleotides not matched to a gene: 4. Germline lookup yields CDR1 DFQATT and CDR2 SNEGSKA (reference sequence). This CDR3 is 14 amino acids long. The CDR3 loop is CSARSAGGSYEQYF. The CDR3 DNA reads TGCAGTGCTAGATCGGCAGGGGGCTCCTACGAGCAGTACTTC.

The chain combines TRBV12-3 or TRBV12-4 with TRBJ2-5; TRBD2 matches 9 bases. This CDR3 spans 15 amino acids. Trimming cost V 6 bases and J 1 base; bases outside gene matches: 6. The CDR3 loop is CASSPGLAFQETQYF. The CDR3 nucleotides read TGTGCCAGCAGCCCGGGACTAGCTTTCCAAGAGACCCAGTACTTC.

This clonotype was recorded many times. The V call is TRBV6-1, the J call TRBJ1-1; D unclear. From germline, CDR1 is MNHNS and CDR2 SASEGT. The ends were cut back, 10 bases at V and 2 bases at J, with 5 bases in the middle. This CDR3 has 10 amino acids. CDR3 DNA sequence: TGTGCCACCGGAAACACTGAAGCTTTCTTT. It specifies CATGNTEAFF.

The J gene is TRBJ2-2, the V gene TRBV7-9; D may be TRBD2 (5 bases). The length of the CDR3 is 11 residues. V shed 11 bases and J shed 9 bases, with 13 bases lying between them. Germline V CDR1 and CDR2: SEHNR, FQNEAQ (reference sequence). CDR3 sequence reads: CAGEHLRELFF. The CDR3 coding sequence is TGTGCCGGGGAGCACCTCCGGGAGCTGTTTTTT.

This clonotype was seen only a few times. The J gene is TRBJ1-2, the V gene TRBV4-2, with D perhaps matching TRBD1 (6 bases). Germline V gene data show CDR1 as LGHNA and CDR2 as YNFKEQ. CDR3 length: 16 amino acids. With 1 base removed from V and 2 bases from J, the gap between germline ends came to 14 bases. The CDR3 sequence is CASSQVMIGGNYGYTF. The CDR3 DNA reads as TGTGCCAGCAGCCAAGTAATGATAGGGGGAAACTATGGCTACACCTTC.

The sample holds many counts of this clonotype. The V and J genes are TRBV28 and TRBJ2-7; 8 bases align to TRBD2. V lost 1 base to trimming and J lost 2 bases; unmatched junction nucleotides: 13. Germline V lookup: CDR1 MDHEN, CDR2 SYDVKM. The CDR3 is made up of 18 amino acids. CDR3 coding DNA: TGTGCCAGCAGTTTATCGCCCGGGGGGGGGGGCCTCGCCTACGAGCAGTACTTC. Translated: CASSLSPGGGGLAYEQYF.

This clonotype came up a few times. The CDR3 nucleotides read TGTGCCACCAGCAGAGAACAGAACTATGGCTACACCTTC. It encodes CATSREQNYGYTF. The genes are TRBV15 and TRBJ1-2; no firm D call. The CDR3 loop spans 13 amino acids. V was cut by 0 bases and J by 2 bases, with 4 bases left in between. Per the germline V gene, CDR1 is LNHNV and CDR2 is YYDKDF (reference sequence).

Remarks on this clonotype: The CDR3 does not end in the conserved phenylalanine or tryptophan, so this is likely a read error. This sequence joins TRBV6-2 or TRBV6-3 and TRBJ1-2; 9 bases are a match to TRBD1. Germline CDR1 MNHEY, CDR2 SVGEGT. The CDR3 is made up of 17 amino acids. J was trimmed by 1 base and V by 4 bases; bases with no gene match: 10. CDR3 region: CASSSDRDREDNYGYTS. For the CDR3, the DNA is TGTGCCAGCAGTTCAGACCGGGACAGGGAGGATAACTATGGCTACACCTCC.

The table lists this clonotype with many counts. This chain uses TRBV20-1 with TRBJ1-5; 9 nucleotides agree with TRBD1. The CDR3 has 17 residues. CDR1 is DFQATT and CDR2 is SNEGSKA in the germline V gene (reference sequence). The V segment lost 0 bases and the J segment 3 bases; nucleotides outside the gene matches: 9. The CDR3 nucleotides are TGCAGTGCTAGAGATGCCTCGGGACAGGGCCCCAATCAGCCCCAGCATTTT. Translation gives CSARDASGQGPNQPQHF.